These 28 T cell receptor beta chains were all obtained from the same sample, sequenced in a study of blood T cell repertoires in COVID-19. Produced via immunoSEQ multiplex PCR; TCRdb's table is partial and in-frame only. The sample has more than 30,000 clones, more than 75% seen once. Sequences were obtained from peripheral blood. The origin of the receptors is a man between 60 and 75 years old with active COVID-19.

This clone was counted once. The chain has TRBV12-3 or TRBV12-4 and TRBJ1-1; D is undetermined. This CDR3 is 13 amino acids long. Trimming removed 1 base from V and 4 bases from J, with 7 bases in between. The DNA of the CDR3 is TGTGCCAGCAGTTTAGGAAGGAGCACTGAAGCTTTCTTT. It encodes CASSLGRSTEAFF.

This clone was detected a few times. The rearrangement joins TRBV19 to TRBJ2-3; D call uncertain. Germline lookup yields CDR1 LNHDA and CDR2 SQIVND (reference sequence). Trimming removed 0 bases at V and 6 bases at J, with 7 bases between. This CDR3 has 13 amino acids. The CDR3 DNA is TGTGCCAGTAGTATAGAAGCAAGCGATACGCAGTATTTT. Protein: CASSIEASDTQYF.

The V call is TRBV7-2, the J call TRBJ1-5; a possible D gene is TRBD1 (5 bases). Germline CDR1 and CDR2: SGHTA and FQGNSA. The V gene lost 3 bases and the J gene lost 0 bases, with 9 bases spanning the gap. This CDR3 comprises 15 residues. CDR3 region: CASSLDNNSNQPQHF. In DNA, the CDR3 is TGTGCCAGCAGCTTGGACAACAATAGCAATCAGCCCCAGCATTTT.

The chain uses TRBV2 and TRBJ2-5, with 12 bases identical to TRBD2. In germline, CDR1 is SNHLY, CDR2 FYNNEI. The CDR3 extends over 17 amino acids. Losses at the gene ends were 7 bases for V and 2 bases for J; bases not matched to a gene: 11. Here the CDR3 DNA reads TGTGCCAGCACCGGCAGGGCTCTAGCGGGAGGGCAAGAGACCCAGTACTTC. This sequence encodes CASTGRALAGGQETQYF.

This chain links TRBV7-2 with TRBJ2-3, with D unresolved. V lost 1 base, J lost 3 bases, and 5 bases lay in between. CDR1 is SGHTA and CDR2 is FQGNSA in the germline V gene. The CDR3 loop spans 13 amino acids. CDR3 DNA sequence: TGTGCCAGCAGCTTAGTACAGACAGATACGCAGTATTTT. Its protein is CASSLVQTDTQYF.

This chain links TRBV11-2 with TRBJ2-7; tentative D call: TRBD2 (7 bases). The V gene lost 4 bases and the J gene lost 2 bases, with 24 bases spanning the gap. The CDR3 sequence is 18 residues long. Germline assignment: CDR1 SGHAT and CDR2 FQNNGV. CDR3 coding DNA: TGTGCCAGCAGCTGGGGGGGGCAGGGGTCACCCTCGACCTACGAGCAGTACTTC. It codes for CASSWGGQGSPSTYEQYF.

The rearrangement links TRBV6-5 to TRBJ2-7, with a weak D call TRBD2 (5 bases). Trimming cost V 7 bases and J 1 base, with 11 bases left between them. Germline loops: CDR1 MNHEY, CDR2 SVGAGI. This CDR3 contains 13 residues. DNA of the CDR3: TGTGCCAGCACCCCCGGCGGGTCCTACGAGCAGTACTTC. Translation: CASTPGGSYEQYF.

This chain links TRBV6-6 with TRBJ2-5, with D possibly matching TRBD2 (6 bases). CDR3 length: 15 residues. The V gene lost 0 bases and the J gene lost 1 base, with 9 bases spanning the gap. Germline loops: CDR1 MNHNY, CDR2 SVGAGI (reference sequence). The CDR3 DNA follows: TGTGCCAGCAGTTACTCTGCGGGGCCCCAAGAGACCCAGTACTTC. Protein product: CASSYSAGPQETQYF.

The sample holds a few counts of this clone. The chain recombines TRBV5-1 with TRBJ1-2; maybe TRBD1 (5 bases). The CDR3 totals 16 residues. V was trimmed by 1 base and J by 0 bases, leaving 13 bases between them. CDR1 SGHRS and CDR2 YFSETQ come from the germline V gene. Here the CDR3 reads CASSLIPGNTNYGYTF. The CDR3 coding sequence is TGCGCCAGCAGCTTGATTCCAGGGAATACTAACTATGGCTACACCTTC.

The chain joins TRBV3-1 (or the pseudogene TRBV3-2) to TRBJ2-7; 10 bases line up with TRBD1. The germline V gene has CDR1 LGHDT and CDR2 YNNKEL (reference sequence). The CDR3 loop spans 14 amino acids. The J segment lost 12 bases and the V segment lost 2 bases, leaving 10 bases of the junction unmatched. CDR3 nucleotides: TGTGCCAGCAGCCAAATGAGGCCGACAGGGGGCATGTACTTC. This codes for CASSQMRPTGGMYF.

The rearrangement links TRBV4-3 to TRBJ2-7; D is unresolved. CDR1 and CDR2 from the germline V gene are LGHNA and YSLEER. V was clipped by 4 bases and J by 0 bases, with 10 bases between them. This CDR3 is 14 amino acids long. CDR3 DNA sequence: TGCGCCAGCAGCCCCCAACGCGACTCCTACGAGCAGTACTTC. Translation gives CASSPQRDSYEQYF.

This sequence joins TRBV12-3 or TRBV12-4 and TRBJ2-5, with unresolved D. This CDR3 is built from 13 residues. The V end was cut by 1 base, the J end by 2 bases, with 5 bases between. DNA of the CDR3: TGTGCCAGCAGTTTAGACGGGCAAGAGACCCAGTACTTC. It encodes CASSLDGQETQYF.

The V gene is TRBV7-2, the J gene TRBJ2-7; possibly TRBD2 for D (5 bases). Trimming shortened V by 3 bases and J by 0 bases, and 9 bases separated the two germline ends. CDR3 length: 14 amino acids. The V gene's germline CDR1 is SGHTA and CDR2 FQGNSA. The CDR3 protein is CASSLEDFSYEQYF. As DNA, the CDR3 is TGTGCCAGCAGCTTGGAGGACTTCTCCTACGAGCAGTACTTC.

Comments on this clone: The same CDR3 is also encoded by other DNA sequences in this sample. The chain is built from TRBV4-3 and TRBJ1-3; a weak D match, TRBD1 (6 bases). This CDR3 is 17 amino acids long. Germline V gene sequence: CDR1 LGHNA, CDR2 YSLEER. In DNA, the CDR3 is TGCGCATGCTGCCAGCGATGGGGGGGGCGACCTGGAAACACCATATATTTT. Translating it yields CACCQRWGGRPGNTIYF.

The J gene is TRBJ1-2, the V gene TRBV4-1, with D perhaps matching TRBD1 (5 bases). V was trimmed by 0 bases and J by 5 bases, leaving 10 bases between them. CDR1 and CDR2 (germline): MGHRA, YSYEKL. CDR3 length: 14 amino acids. The CDR3 reads CASSQDPGEYGYTF. CDR3 in DNA: TGCGCCAGCAGCCAAGATCCGGGGGAATATGGCTACACCTTC.

The genes are TRBV19 and TRBJ1-1; a possible D gene is TRBD1 (5 bases). The CDR3 spans 14 residues. V was trimmed by 4 bases and J by 1 base, leaving 10 bases between them. Germline CDR1 reads LNHDA; CDR2 reads SQIVND (reference sequence). CDR3 amino acids: CASSTETANTEAFF. Written as DNA, the CDR3 is TGTGCCAGTAGTACCGAGACAGCGAACACTGAAGCTTTCTTT.

The rearrangement uses TRBV6-2 or TRBV6-3 and TRBJ2-3, with 8 bases that match TRBD1. From germline, CDR1 is MNHEY and CDR2 SVGEGT. This CDR3 spans 14 amino acids. Unmatched junction bases numbered 3, after V lost 5 bases and J lost 2 bases. CDR3 nucleotide sequence: TGTGCCAGCAGTGACAGGGGCCCCACAGATACGCAGTATTTT. Its protein product is CASSDRGPTDTQYF.

Points on this clone: Being one base from a much bigger clone, this may be a read error. The sample holds other DNA sequences that translate to the same CDR3. The gene calls are TRBV7-9 and TRBJ2-1, with TRBD2 identical over 8 bases. Germline CDR1 and CDR2: SEHNR and FQNEAQ (reference sequence). The CDR3 has 15 amino acids. V was pared by 6 bases and J by 8 bases, with 12 bases of the junction left unmatched. In DNA form, the CDR3 reads TGTGCCAGCAGATTACGGGCGACCGGGGGGGATGAGCAGTTCTTC. The encoded protein is CASRLRATGGDEQFF.

This clone was counted between two and nine times. The V call is TRBV7-2, the J call TRBJ2-7; weak D call: TRBD2 (6 bases). Trimming took off 5 bases at V and 2 bases at J, with 13 bases between the two ends. This CDR3 is built from 14 residues. Germline V gene data show CDR1 as SGHTA and CDR2 as FQGNSA. The CDR3 DNA reads TGTGCCAGCAGCCCCCGGAGGGATACCTACGAGCAGTACTTC. It translates to CASSPRRDTYEQYF.

V gene TRBV12-5 combines with J gene TRBJ2-2, with D uncertain. Looked up from germline, CDR1 is LGHNT and CDR2 is FRNRAP. The CDR3 is 18 amino acids. V was clipped by 2 bases and J by 1 base, with 17 bases between them. For the CDR3, the DNA is TGTGCTAGTGGTTTGACCCTCGCGACAATCGGGAACACCGGGGAGCTGTTTTTT. Translating it yields CASGLTLATIGNTGELFF. The full variable domain, its missing parts supplied by reference TRBV12-5 and TRBJ2-2, is DARVTQTPRHKVTEMGQEVTMRCQPILGHNTVFWYRQTMMQGLELLAYFRNRAPLDDSGMPKDRFSAEMPDATLATLKIQPSEPRDSAVYFCASGLTLATIGNTGELFFGEGSRLTVL.

This chain uses TRBV7-2 with TRBJ2-1; TRBD2 is a possible D gene (7 bases). Germline CDR1 is SGHTA and CDR2 is FQGNSA. The CDR3 covers 13 residues. Between the trimmed V and J ends, which lost 2 bases and 8 bases, there was a span of 10 bases. CDR3 nucleotides: TGTGCCAGCAGCTTACCGGGGGGCTATGAGCAGTTCTTC. This encodes CASSLPGGYEQFF.

The chain uses TRBV2 and TRBJ2-3; weak D call: TRBD1 (5 bases). Per germline, CDR1 SNHLY and CDR2 FYNNEI. The CDR3 has 15 amino acids. Trimming cost V 1 base and J 2 bases, with 10 bases left between them. The CDR3 protein is CASSEGGSHTDTQYF. The DNA for the CDR3 is TGTGCCAGCAGTGAAGGGGGCTCCCACACAGATACGCAGTATTTT.

J is TRBJ2-3 and V is TRBV4-3, with 8 nucleotides matching TRBD2. Per the germline V gene, CDR1 is LGHNA and CDR2 is YSLEER. This CDR3 region has 16 residues. Trimming cost V 0 bases and J 4 bases; bases outside gene matches: 6. Here the CDR3 reads CASSQDRREEADTQYF. CDR3 DNA: TGCGCCAGCAGCCAAGATAGGCGGGAGGAGGCAGATACGCAGTATTTT.

The rearrangement uses TRBV3-1 (or the pseudogene TRBV3-2) and TRBJ2-7; no clear D gene. V was cut by 0 bases and J by 12 bases, with 15 bases left in between. The CDR3 totals 13 residues. The V gene's germline CDR1 is LGHDT and CDR2 YNNKEL (reference sequence). CDR3: CASSQDRVALPYF. CDR3 nucleotides: TGTGCCAGCAGCCAAGATCGGGTAGCCCTCCCGTACTTC.

The chain recombines TRBV15 with TRBJ2-7; possibly TRBD2 for D (5 bases). CDR1 is LNHNV, CDR2 YYDKDF, per germline (reference sequence). This CDR3 is built from 14 residues. V lost 1 base, J lost 7 bases, and 14 bases lay in between. CDR3 sequence reads: CATSRATTTREQYF. The DNA for the CDR3 is TGTGCCACCAGCAGAGCGACTACCACTCGGGAGCAGTACTTC. Using reference TRBV15 and TRBJ2-7 for the parts outside the CDR3, the full variable domain is DAMVIQNPRYQVTQFGKPVTLSCSQTLNHNVMYWYQQKSSQAPKLLFHYYDKDFNNEADTPDNFQSRRPNTSFCFLDIRSPGLGDTAMYLCATSRATTTREQYFGPGTRLTVT.

The chain employs TRBV4-3 and TRBJ2-1, with a weak D call TRBD2 (5 bases). V was clipped by 4 bases and J by 13 bases, with 17 bases between them. This CDR3 is 13 amino acids long. The germline CDR1 and CDR2 sequences are LGHNA and YSLEER. In DNA, the CDR3 is TGCGCCAGCAGCCCGACGAGCACCGGGAATCAGTTCTTC. Protein: CASSPTSTGNQFF.

The chain employs TRBV9 and TRBJ2-3; D is perhaps TRBD2 (6 bases). Germline CDR1 reads SGDLS; CDR2 reads YYNGEE. V lost 7 bases and J lost 4, with 10 bases in between. The CDR3 has 12 residues. CDR3 in DNA: TGTGCCAGCGGAGGAGGGGCAGATACGCAGTATTTT. Its protein is CASGGGADTQYF.

The J gene is TRBJ2-1, the V gene TRBV2; 7 bases are a match to TRBD2. CDR3 size: 14 residues. Losses at the gene ends were 7 bases for V and 4 bases for J; bases not matched to a gene: 7. Germline-derived CDR1 and CDR2 are SNHLY and FYNNEI. This CDR3 reads CASNTAGLYNEQFF. The CDR3 coding sequence is TGTGCCAGCAATACTGCGGGACTATACAATGAGCAGTTCTTC.